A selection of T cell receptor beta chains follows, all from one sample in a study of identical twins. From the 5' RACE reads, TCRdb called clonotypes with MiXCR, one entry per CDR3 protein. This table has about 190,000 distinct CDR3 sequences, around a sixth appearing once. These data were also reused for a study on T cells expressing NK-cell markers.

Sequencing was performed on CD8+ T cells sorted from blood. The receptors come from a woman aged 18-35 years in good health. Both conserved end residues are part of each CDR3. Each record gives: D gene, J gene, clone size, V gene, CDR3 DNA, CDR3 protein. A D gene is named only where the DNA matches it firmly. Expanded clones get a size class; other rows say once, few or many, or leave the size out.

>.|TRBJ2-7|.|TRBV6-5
TGTGCCAGCAGCCATCACTACGAGGAGCAGTACTTC
CASSHHYEEQYF
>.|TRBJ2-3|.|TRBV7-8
TGTGCCAGCAGCCGCTTAGGGGGAGTTGGGGATACGCAGTATTTT
CASSRLGGVGDTQYF
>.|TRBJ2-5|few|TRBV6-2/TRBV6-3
TGTGCCAGCGCCTGGGAGACCCAGTACTTC
CASAWETQYF
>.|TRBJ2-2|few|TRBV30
TGTGCCTGGAGTGTAGGAGATCAAGACACCGGGGAGCTGTTTTTT
CAWSVGDQDTGELFF
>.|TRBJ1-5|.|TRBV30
TGTGCCTGGAGTGTTGGGGGACCCCAGCATTTT
CAWSVGGPQHF
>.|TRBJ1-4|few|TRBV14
TGTGCCAGCAGCCAAAAATCTCCTCGGGGGTTGGGTGAAAAACTGTTTTTT
CASSQKSPRGLGEKLFF
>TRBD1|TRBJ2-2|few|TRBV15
TGTGCCACCAGCAGCGCCGGGACAGGGGGCATCAAGAACACCGGGGAGCTGTTTTTT
CATSSAGTGGIKNTGELFF
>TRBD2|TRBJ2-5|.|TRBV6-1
TGTGCCAGCACCCCCGGACTAGCGGGAGGGCCGTTTGTAGAGACCCAGTACTTC
CASTPGLAGGPFVETQYF
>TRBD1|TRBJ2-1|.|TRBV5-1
TGCGCCAGCAGCTCGATGGAGACAGGGAACGAGCAGTTCTTC
CASSSMETGNEQFF
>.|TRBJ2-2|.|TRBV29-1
TGCAGCGTTCGGGAAAGGGGACCTTCGAACACCGGGGAGCTGTTTTTT
CSVRERGPSNTGELFF
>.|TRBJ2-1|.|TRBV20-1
TGCAGTGCGACACTATCGGGACTGGATTACAATGAGCAGTTCTTC
CSATLSGLDYNEQFF
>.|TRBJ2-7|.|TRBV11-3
TGTGCCAGCAATCACCCTTCACCCCCCTACGAGCAGTACTTC
CASNHPSPPYEQYF
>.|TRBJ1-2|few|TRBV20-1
TGCAGTGCTAGAATCCCAGGGTACCTGAGCGGCTCCTATGGCTACACCTTC
CSARIPGYLSGSYGYTF
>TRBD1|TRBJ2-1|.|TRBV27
TGTGCCAGCAGATGGCAGGGGGCATGGTATGAGCAGTTCTTC
CASRWQGAWYEQFF
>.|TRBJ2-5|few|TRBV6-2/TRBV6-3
TGTGCCAGCAGTTATTGGGGGGCTGCGTACCAAGAGACCCAGTACTTC
CASSYWGAAYQETQYF
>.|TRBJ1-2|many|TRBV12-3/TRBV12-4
TGTGCCAGCAGTTTAGGGGACGGGGTGGTTACGGGCTACACCTTC
CASSLGDGVVTGYTF
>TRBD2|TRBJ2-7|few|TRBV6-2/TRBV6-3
TGTGCCAGCAGCCACCCCCGGACTAGCGGGTACGAGCAGTACTTC
CASSHPRTSGYEQYF
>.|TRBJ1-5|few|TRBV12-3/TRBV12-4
TGTGCCAGCAGTTTAGCGCGGGGGGAGCCCCAGCATTTT
CASSLARGEPQHF
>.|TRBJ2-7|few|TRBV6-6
TGTGCCAGCAGTTACGATACCTACGAGCAGTACTTC
CASSYDTYEQYF
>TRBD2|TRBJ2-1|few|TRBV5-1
TGCGCCAGCAGCTTTGACAGCGGGAGCTCCTACAATGAGCAGTTCTTC
CASSFDSGSSYNEQFF
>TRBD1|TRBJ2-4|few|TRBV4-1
TGCGCCAGCAGCCAACTAATAGGGGACAGCAACATTCAGTACTTC
CASSQLIGDSNIQYF
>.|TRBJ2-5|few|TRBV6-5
TGTGCCAGCAGTTCTGAGGGGGGGCTCGAGACCCAGTACTTC
CASSSEGGLETQYF
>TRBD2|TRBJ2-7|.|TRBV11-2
TGTGCCAGCAGCTTACTAGTTCGGGGGGGCCGTGACGTGGGGCGGAACGAGCAGTACTTC
CASSLLVRGGRDVGRNEQYF
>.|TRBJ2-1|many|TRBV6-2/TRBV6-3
TGTGCCAGCAGTTACCTGGGGAATGAGCAGTTCTTC
CASSYLGNEQFF
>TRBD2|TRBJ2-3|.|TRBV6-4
TGTGCCAGCAGTGACGGCGGGAGTTCAGATACGCAGTATTTT
CASSDGGSSDTQYF
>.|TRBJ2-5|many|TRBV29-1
TGCAGCGTTGAAGGATTTCAAGAGACCCAGTACTTC
CSVEGFQETQYF
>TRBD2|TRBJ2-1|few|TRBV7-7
TGTGCCAGCAGCTTAGCGGGAGGGCCATCGAATGAGCAGTTCTTC
CASSLAGGPSNEQFF
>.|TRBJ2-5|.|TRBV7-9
TGTGCCAGCGGTAATAGCGGCCGCGGAGAGACCCAGTACTTC
CASGNSGRGETQYF
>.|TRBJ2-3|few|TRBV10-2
TGCGCCAGCTTAGACACAGATACGCAGTATTTT
CASLDTDTQYF
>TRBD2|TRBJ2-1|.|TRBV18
TGTGCCAGCTCACCACCTAGCGGGAGCTCCTACAATGAGCAGTTCTTC
CASSPPSGSSYNEQFF
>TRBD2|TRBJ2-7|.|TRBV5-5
TGTGCCAGCAGCCTTAGCGGGGCTGGCTCCTACGAGCAGTACTTC
CASSLSGAGSYEQYF
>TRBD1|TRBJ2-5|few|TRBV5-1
TGCGCCAGCAGCTCACCGGGACAGGGGATTGGTGTGTGGGAGACCCAGTACTTC
CASSSPGQGIGVWETQYF
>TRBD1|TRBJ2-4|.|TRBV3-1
TGTGCCAGCAGCCAAGACGGAAATCCAGGGGGCATTCAGTACTTC
CASSQDGNPGGIQYF
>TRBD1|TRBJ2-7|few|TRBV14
TGTGCCAGCAGCCGCGTGACAGGGTCCGAGCAGTACTTC
CASSRVTGSEQYF
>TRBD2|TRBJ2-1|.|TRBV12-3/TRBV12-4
TGTGCCAGCAGTCCGATGACTAGCGGGGTGTATGAGCAGTTCTTC
CASSPMTSGVYEQFF
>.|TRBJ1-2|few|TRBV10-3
TGTGCCATCAGTGAGTCGGCAGGGACGACCTATGGCTACACCTTC
CAISESAGTTYGYTF
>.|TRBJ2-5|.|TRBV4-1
TGCGCCAGCAGCCAAGGTCCACGGGAAGAGACCCAGTACTTC
CASSQGPREETQYF
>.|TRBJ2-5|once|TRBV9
TGTGCCAGCAGCGGCCGGACGGCGGGCGAGACCCAGTACTTC
CASSGRTAGETQYF
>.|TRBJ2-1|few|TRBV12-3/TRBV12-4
TGTGCCAGCAGTGCCTTGGACAATGAGCAGTTCTTC
CASSALDNEQFF
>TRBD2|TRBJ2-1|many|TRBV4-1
TGCGCCAGCAGCCAATTTTCGGGGGGCTCCTACAATGAGCAGTTCTTC
CASSQFSGGSYNEQFF
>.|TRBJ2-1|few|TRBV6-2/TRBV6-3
TGTGCCAGCAGTTACCAGGGATCCGAGCAGTTCTTC
CASSYQGSEQFF
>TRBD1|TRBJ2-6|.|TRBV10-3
TGTGCCGTCAAGAGTTGGGACAGGGAATCTGGGGCCAACGTCCTGACTTTC
CAVKSWDRESGANVLTF
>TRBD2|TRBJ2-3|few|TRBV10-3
TGTGCCATCAGTCCGTCACTAGCGGGAATAGATACGCAGTATTTT
CAISPSLAGIDTQYF
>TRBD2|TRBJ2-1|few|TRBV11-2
TGTGCCAGCAGCTTAGAACTAGCGGGGCACAATGAGCAGTTCTTC
CASSLELAGHNEQFF
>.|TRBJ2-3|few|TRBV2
TGTGCCAGCAGTGAATTGGCCGCTAGCACAGATACGCAGTATTTT
CASSELAASTDTQYF
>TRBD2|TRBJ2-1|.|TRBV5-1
TGCGCCAGCAGCTTTCGAAGCGGGGGGACAGACAATGAGCAGTTCTTC
CASSFRSGGTDNEQFF
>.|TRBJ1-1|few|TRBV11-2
TGTGCCAGCAGCTTATTAATCGGCAGGAAAGATGAAGCTTTCTTT
CASSLLIGRKDEAFF